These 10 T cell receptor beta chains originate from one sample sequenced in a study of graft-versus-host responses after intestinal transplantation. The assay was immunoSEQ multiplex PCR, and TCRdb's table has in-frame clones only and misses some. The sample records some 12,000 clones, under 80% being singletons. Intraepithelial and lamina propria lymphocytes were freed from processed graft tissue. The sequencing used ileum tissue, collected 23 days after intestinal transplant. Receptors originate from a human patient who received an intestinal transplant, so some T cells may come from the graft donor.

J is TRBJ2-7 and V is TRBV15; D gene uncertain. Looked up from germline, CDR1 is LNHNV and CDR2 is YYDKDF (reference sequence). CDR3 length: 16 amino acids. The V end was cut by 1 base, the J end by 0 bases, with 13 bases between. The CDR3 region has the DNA TGTGCCACCAGCAGAGTGGGTCCGAAAAACTCCTACGAGCAGTACTTC. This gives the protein CATSRVGPKNSYEQYF.

The CDR3 sequence: CASSKSRDSGFSYNEQFF. Written as DNA, the CDR3 is TGTGCCAGCAGCAAATCCCGGGACAGCGGGTTCTCCTACAATGAGCAGTTCTTC. This chain connects TRBV21-1 to TRBJ2-1; the table's D gene call, TRBD1, was not cross checked with the DNA. TRBV21-1 is described as a pseudogene. The length of the CDR3 is 18 residues.

The CDR3 nucleotides read TGTGCCACCAGCCCCGGGACAGGGCTCTACGAGCAGTACTTC. Amino acids: CATSPGTGLYEQYF. V gene TRBV15 combines with J gene TRBJ2-7; 9 bases are shared with TRBD1. Per germline, CDR1 LNHNV and CDR2 YYDKDF (reference sequence). The CDR3 is 14 residues long. The trim removed 5 bases at V and 3 bases at J, leaving 5 bases unmatched.

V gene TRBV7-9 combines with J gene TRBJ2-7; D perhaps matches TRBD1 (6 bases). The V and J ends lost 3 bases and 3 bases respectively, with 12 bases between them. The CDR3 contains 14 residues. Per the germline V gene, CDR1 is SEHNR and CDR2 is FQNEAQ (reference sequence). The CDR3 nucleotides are TGTGCCAGCAGCTTTCCAGGGGACCACTACGAGCAGTACTTC. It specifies CASSFPGDHYEQYF.

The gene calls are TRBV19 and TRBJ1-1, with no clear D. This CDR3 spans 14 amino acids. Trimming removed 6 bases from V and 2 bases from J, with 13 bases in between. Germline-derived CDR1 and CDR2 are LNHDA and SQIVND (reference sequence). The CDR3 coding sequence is TGTGCCAGTAGGGTAACCCCAGTAAACACTGAAGCTTTCTTT. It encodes CASRVTPVNTEAFF.

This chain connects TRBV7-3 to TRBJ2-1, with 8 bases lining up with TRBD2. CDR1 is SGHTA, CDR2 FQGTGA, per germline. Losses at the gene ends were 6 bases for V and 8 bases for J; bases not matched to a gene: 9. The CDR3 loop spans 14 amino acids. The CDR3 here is CASSVGGAEDEQFF. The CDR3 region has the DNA TGTGCCAGCAGTGTCGGGGGGGCCGAGGATGAGCAGTTCTTC.

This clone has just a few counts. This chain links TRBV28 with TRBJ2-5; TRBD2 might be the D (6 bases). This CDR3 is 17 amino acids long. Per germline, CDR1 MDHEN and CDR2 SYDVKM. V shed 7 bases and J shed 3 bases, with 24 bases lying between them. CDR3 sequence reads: CASINSVVRGYKETQYF. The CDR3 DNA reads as TGTGCCAGCATCAACTCGGTCGTGCGGGGTTACAAAGAGACCCAGTACTTC.

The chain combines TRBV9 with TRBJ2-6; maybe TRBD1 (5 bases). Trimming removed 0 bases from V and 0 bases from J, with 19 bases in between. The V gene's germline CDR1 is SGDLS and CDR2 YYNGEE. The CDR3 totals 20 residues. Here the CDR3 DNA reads TGTGCCAGCAGCGTAGTCCCCCCAGGGCTTGTGACCTCTGGGGCCAACGTCCTGACTTTC. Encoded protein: CASSVVPPGLVTSGANVLTF. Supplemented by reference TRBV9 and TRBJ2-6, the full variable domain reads DSGVTQTPKHLITATGQRVTLRCSPRSGDLSVYWYQQSLDQGLQFLIQYYNGEERAKGNILERFSAQQFPDLHSELNLSSLELGDSALYFCASSVVPPGLVTSGANVLTFGAGSRLTVL.

CDR3 DNA sequence: TGTGCCAGCAGCTTAGTAGCGGGAGGGCCGGGCAATGAGCAGTTCTTC. Translating it yields CASSLVAGGPGNEQFF. V is TRBV11-3 and J is TRBJ2-1; 11 nucleotides match TRBD2. The CDR3 extends over 16 amino acids. Germline assignment: CDR1 SGHNT and CDR2 YENEEA. V lost 1 base and J lost 6; bases outside the gene matches: 5.

The CDR3 DNA follows: TGTGCCAGCAGCCCGGGACAGGGCCCCTACAATGAGCAGTTCTTC. As protein: CASSPGQGPYNEQFF. This rearrangement joins TRBV7-9 to TRBJ2-1; 9 bases agree with TRBD1. The CDR3 length is 15 residues. Germline V gives CDR1 SEHNR, CDR2 FQNEAQ (reference sequence). With V trimmed by 5 bases and J by 2 bases, 4 bases remained unmatched.